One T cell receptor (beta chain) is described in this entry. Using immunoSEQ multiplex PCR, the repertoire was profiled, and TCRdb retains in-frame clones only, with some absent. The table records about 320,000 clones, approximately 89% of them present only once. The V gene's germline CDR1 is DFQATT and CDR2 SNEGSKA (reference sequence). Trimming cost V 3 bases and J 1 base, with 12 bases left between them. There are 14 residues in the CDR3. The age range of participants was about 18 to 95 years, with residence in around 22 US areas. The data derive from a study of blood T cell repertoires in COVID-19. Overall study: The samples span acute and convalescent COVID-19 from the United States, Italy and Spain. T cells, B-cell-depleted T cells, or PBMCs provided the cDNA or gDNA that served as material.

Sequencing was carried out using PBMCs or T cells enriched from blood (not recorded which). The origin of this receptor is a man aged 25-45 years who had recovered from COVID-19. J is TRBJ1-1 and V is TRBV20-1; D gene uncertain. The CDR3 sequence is CSASPGGRNTEAFF. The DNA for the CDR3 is TGCAGTGCTAGTCCTGGAGGGCGGAACACTGAAGCTTTCTTT.